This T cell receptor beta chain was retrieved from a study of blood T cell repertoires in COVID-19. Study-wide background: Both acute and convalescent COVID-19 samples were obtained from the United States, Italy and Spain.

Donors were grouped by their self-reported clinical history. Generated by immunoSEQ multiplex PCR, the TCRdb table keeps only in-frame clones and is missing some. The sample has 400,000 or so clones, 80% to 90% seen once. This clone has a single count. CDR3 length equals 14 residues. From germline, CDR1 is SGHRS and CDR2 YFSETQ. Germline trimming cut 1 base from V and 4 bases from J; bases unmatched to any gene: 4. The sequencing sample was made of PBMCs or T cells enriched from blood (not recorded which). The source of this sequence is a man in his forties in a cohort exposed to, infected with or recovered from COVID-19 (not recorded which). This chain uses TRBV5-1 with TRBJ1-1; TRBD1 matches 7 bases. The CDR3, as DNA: TGCGCCAGCAGCTTGAAAGGGGGCCCCACTGAAGCTTTCTTT. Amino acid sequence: CASSLKGGPTEAFF. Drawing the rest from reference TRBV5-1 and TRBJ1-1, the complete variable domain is KAGVTQTPRYLIKTRGQQVTLSCSPISGHRSVSWYQQTPGQGLQFLFEYFSETQRNKGNFPGRFSGRQFSNSRSEMNVSTLELGDSALYLCASSLKGGPTEAFFGQGTRLTVV.